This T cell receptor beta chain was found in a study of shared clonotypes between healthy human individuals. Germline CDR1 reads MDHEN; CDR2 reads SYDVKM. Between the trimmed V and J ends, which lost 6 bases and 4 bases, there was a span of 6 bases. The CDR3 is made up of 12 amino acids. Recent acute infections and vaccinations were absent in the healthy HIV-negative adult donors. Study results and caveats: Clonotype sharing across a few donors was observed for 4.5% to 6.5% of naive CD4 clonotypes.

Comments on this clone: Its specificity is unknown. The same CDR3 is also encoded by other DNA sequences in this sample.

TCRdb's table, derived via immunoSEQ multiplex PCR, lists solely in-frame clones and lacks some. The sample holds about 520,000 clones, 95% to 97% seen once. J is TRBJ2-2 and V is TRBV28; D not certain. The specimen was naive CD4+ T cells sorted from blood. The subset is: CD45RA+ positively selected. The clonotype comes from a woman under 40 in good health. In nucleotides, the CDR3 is TGTGCCAGCAGCCTCCCCACCGGGGAGCTGTTTTTT. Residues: CASSLPTGELFF.